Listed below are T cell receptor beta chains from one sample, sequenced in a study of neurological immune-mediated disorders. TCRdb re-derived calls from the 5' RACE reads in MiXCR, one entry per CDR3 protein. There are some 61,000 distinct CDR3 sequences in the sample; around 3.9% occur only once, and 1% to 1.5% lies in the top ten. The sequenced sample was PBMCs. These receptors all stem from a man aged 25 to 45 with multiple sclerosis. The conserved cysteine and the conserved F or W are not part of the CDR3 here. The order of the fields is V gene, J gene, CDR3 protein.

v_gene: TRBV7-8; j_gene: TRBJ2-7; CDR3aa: ASSLRGGALYEQY
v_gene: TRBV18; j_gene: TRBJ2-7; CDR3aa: ASSPGTGAVGEQY
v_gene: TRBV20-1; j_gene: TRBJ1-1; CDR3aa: SAIAGNTEAF
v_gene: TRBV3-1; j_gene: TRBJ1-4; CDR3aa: ASRATNEKLF
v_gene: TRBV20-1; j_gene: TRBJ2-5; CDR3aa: SARDRDRGLWETQY
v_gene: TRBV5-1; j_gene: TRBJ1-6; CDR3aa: ASSLGTENSPLN
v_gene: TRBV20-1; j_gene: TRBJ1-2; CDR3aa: SARDRLLGDGHEGYT
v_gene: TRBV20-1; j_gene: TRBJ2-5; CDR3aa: SARDGASQETQY
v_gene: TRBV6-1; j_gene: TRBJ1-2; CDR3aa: ASNYPPGGGGYT
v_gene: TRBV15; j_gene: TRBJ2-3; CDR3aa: ATSRDYPAGGAAQY